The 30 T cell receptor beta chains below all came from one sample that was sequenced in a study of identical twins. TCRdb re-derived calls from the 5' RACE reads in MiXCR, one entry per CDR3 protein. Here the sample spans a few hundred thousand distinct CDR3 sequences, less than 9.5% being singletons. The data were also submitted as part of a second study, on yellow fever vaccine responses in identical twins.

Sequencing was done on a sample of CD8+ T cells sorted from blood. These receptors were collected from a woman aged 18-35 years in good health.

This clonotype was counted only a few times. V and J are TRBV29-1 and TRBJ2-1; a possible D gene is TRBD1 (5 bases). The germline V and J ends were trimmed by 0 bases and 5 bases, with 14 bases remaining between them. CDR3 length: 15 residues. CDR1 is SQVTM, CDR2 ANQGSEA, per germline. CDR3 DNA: TGCAGCGTTGAAGATCTGGTACAGGAGCACAATGAGCAGTTCTTC. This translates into CSVEDLVQEHNEQFF.

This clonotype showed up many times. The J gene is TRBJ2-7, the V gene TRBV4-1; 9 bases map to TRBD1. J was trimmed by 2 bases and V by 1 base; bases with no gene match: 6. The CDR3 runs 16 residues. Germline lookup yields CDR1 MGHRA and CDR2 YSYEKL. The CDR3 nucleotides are TGCGCCAGCAGCCAAGGGGACGGGACAGGGACCTACGAGCAGTACTTC. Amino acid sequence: CASSQGDGTGTYEQYF.

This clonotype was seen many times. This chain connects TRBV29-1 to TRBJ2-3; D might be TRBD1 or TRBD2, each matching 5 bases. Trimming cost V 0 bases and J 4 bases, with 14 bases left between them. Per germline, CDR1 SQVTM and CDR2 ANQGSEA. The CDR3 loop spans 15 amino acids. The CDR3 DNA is TGCAGCGTTGAAGACCCGGGACGGGGATCAGATACGCAGTATTTT. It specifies CSVEDPGRGSDTQYF.

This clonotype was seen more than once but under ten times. CDR3 DNA: TGTGCCATCAGTGCCTACTCGAGGGACAGGGTGGGCACAGATACGCAGTATTTT. Amino acid sequence: CAISAYSRDRVGTDTQYF. V gene TRBV10-3 combines with J gene TRBJ2-3, with 9 bases identical to TRBD1. From germline, CDR1 is ENHRY and CDR2 SYGVKD. After removal of 4 bases from V and 1 base from J, the junction contained 12 bases not matched to a gene. CDR3 length: 18 residues.

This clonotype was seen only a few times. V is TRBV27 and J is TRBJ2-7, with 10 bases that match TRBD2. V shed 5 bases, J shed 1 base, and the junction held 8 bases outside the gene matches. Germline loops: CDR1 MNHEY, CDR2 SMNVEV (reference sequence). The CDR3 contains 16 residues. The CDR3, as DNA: TGTGCCAGCAGTAGGACTAGCGGCGGTATATCCTACGAGCAGTACTTC. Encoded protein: CASSRTSGGISYEQYF.

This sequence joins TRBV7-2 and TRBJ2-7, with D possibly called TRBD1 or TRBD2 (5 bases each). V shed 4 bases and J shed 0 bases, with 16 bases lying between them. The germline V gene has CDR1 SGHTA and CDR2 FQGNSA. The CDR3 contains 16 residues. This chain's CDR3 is CASSSHGTVDSYEQYF. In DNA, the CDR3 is TGTGCCAGCAGCTCCCATGGGACCGTTGACTCCTACGAGCAGTACTTC.

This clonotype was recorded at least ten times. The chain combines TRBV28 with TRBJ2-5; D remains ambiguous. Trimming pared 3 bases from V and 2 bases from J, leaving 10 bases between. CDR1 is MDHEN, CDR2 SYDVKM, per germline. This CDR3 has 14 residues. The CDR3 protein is CASSFRVRQETQYF. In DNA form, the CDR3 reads TGTGCCAGCAGTTTCAGAGTGCGACAAGAGACCCAGTACTTC.

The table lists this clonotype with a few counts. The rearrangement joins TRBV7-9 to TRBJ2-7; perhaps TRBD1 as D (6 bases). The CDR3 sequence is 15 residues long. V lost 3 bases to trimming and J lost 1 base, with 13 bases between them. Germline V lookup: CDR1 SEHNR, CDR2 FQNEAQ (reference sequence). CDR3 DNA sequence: TGTGCCAGCAGCTTGCTAACCGGGACATCCTACGAGCAGTACTTC. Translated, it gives CASSLLTGTSYEQYF.

The CDR3 loop is CASTGQTYEQYF. CDR3 DNA: TGTGCCAGTACGGGACAGACTTACGAGCAGTACTTC. V usage is TRBV2 and J usage is TRBJ2-7, with 7 bases lining up with TRBD1. After removal of 9 bases from V and 4 bases from J, the junction contained 6 bases not matched to a gene. The V gene's germline CDR1 is SNHLY and CDR2 FYNNEI. This CDR3 spans 12 amino acids. Variable domain in full (rest from reference TRBV2 and TRBJ2-7): EPEVTQTPSHQVTQMGQEVILRCVPISNHLYFYWYRQILGQKVEFLVSFYNNEISEKSEIFDDQFSVERPDGSNFTLKIRSTKLEDSAMYFCASTGQTYEQYFGPGTRLTVT.

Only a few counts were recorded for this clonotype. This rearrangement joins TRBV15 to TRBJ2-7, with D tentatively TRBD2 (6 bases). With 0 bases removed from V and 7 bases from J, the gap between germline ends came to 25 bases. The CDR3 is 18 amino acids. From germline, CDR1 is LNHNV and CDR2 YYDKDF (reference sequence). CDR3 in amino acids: CATSRDWGEPGPLGEQYF. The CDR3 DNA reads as TGTGCCACCAGCAGAGATTGGGGGGAACCGGGGCCTCTCGGGGAGCAGTACTTC.

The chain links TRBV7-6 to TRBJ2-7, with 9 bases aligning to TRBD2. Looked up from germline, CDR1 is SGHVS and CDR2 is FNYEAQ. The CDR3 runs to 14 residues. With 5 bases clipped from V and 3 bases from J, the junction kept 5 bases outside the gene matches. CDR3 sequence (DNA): TGTGCCAGCAGCCCCTGGACTAGCGACTACGAGCAGTACTTC. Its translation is CASSPWTSDYEQYF.

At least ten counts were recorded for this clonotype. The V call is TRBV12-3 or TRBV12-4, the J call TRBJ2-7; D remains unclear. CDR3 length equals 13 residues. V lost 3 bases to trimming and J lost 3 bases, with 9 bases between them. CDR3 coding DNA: TGTGCCAGCAGTTTCGGGCAAATCTACGAGCAGTACTTC. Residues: CASSFGQIYEQYF.

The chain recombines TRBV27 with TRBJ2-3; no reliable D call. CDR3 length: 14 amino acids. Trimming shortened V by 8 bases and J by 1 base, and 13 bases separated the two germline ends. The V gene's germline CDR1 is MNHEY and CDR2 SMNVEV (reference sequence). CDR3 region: CASGYPGGTDTQYF. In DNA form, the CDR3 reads TGTGCCAGCGGGTACCCGGGTGGCACAGATACGCAGTATTTT.

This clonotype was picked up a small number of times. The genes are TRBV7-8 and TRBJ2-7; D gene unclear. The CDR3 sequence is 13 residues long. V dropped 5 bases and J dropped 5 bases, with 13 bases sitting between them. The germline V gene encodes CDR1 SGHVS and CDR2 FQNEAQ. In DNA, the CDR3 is TGTGCCAGCAGCACCGCCCTAGGAGACGAGCAGTACTTC. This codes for CASSTALGDEQYF. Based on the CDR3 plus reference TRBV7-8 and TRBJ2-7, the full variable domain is GAGVSQSPRYKVAKRGQDVALRCDPISGHVSLFWYQQALGQGPEFLTYFQNEAQLDKSGLPSDRFFAERPEGSVSTLKIQRTQQEDSAVYLCASSTALGDEQYFGPGTRLTVT.

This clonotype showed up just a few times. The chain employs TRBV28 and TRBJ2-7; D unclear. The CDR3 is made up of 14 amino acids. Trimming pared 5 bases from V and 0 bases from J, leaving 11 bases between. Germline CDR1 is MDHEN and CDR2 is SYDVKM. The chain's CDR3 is CASSQPLSSYEQYF. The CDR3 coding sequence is TGTGCCAGCAGTCAGCCGCTAAGCTCCTACGAGCAGTACTTC.

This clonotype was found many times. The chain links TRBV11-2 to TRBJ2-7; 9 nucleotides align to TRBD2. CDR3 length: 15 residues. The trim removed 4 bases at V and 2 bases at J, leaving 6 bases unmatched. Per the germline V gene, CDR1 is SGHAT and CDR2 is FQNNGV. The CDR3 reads CASSYSGRGAYEQYF. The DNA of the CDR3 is TGTGCCAGCAGCTATAGCGGGAGAGGGGCCTACGAGCAGTACTTC.

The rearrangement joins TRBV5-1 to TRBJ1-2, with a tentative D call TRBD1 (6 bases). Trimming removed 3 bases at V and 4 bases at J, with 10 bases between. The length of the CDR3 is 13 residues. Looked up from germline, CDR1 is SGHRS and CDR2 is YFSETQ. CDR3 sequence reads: CASSSLTGYGYTF. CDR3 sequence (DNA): TGCGCCAGCAGCTCGCTGACAGGCTATGGCTACACCTTC.

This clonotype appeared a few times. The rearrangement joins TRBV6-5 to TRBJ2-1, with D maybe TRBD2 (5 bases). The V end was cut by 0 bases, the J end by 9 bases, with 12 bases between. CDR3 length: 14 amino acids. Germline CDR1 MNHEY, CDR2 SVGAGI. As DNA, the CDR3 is TGTGCCAGCAGTTACTCGATAGTTAGCGCTGAGCAGTTCTTC. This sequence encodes CASSYSIVSAEQFF.

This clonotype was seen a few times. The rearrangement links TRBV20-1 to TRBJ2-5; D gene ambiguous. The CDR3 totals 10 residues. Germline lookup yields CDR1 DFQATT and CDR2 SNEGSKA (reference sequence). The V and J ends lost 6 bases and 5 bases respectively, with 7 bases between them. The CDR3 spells CSAPRETQYF. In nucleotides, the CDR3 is TGCAGTGCCCCCCGCGAGACCCAGTACTTC.

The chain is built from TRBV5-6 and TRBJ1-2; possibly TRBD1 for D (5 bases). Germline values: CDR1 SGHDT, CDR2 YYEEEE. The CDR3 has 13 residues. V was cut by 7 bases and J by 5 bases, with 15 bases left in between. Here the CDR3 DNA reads TGTGCCAGCGTATTAAGGGGCCATTATGGCTACACCTTC. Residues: CASVLRGHYGYTF.

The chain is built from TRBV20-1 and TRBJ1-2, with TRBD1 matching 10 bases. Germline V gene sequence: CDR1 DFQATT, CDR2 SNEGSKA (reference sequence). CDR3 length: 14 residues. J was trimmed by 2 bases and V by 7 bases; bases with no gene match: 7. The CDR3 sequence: CSVLSGQGNYGYTF. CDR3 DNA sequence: TGCAGTGTGCTCTCGGGACAGGGGAACTATGGCTACACCTTC.

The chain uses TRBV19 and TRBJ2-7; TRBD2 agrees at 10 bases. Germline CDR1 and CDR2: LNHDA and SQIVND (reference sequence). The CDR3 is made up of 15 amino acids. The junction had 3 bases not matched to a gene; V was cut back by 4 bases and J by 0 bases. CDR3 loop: CASSSSGRNSYEQYF. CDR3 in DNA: TGTGCCAGTAGTAGTAGCGGGAGGAACTCCTACGAGCAGTACTTC. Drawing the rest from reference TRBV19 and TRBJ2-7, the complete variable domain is DGGITQSPKYLFRKEGQNVTLSCEQNLNHDAMYWYRQDPGQGLRLIYYSQIVNDFQKGDIAEGYSVSREKKESFPLTVTSAQKNPTAFYLCASSSSGRNSYEQYFGPGTRLTVT.

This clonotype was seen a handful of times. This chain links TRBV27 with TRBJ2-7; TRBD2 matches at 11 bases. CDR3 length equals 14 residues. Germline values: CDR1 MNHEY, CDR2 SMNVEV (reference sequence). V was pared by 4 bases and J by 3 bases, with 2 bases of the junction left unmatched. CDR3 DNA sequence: TGTGCCAGCAGTTGGGGACTAGCGGACTACGAGCAGTACTTC. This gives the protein CASSWGLADYEQYF.

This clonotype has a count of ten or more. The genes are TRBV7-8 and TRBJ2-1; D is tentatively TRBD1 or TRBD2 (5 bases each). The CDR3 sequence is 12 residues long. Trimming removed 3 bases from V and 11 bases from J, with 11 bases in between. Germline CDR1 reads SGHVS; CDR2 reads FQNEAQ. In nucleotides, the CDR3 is TGTGCCAGCAGCTTGGGGGACGGGCAGCAGTTCTTC. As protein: CASSLGDGQQFF. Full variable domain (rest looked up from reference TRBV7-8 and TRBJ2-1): GAGVSQSPRYKVAKRGQDVALRCDPISGHVSLFWYQQALGQGPEFLTYFQNEAQLDKSGLPSDRFFAERPEGSVSTLKIQRTQQEDSAVYLCASSLGDGQQFFGPGTRLTVL.

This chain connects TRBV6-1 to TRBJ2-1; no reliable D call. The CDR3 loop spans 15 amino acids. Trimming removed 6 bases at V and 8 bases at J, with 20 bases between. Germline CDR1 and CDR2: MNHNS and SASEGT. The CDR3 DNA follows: TGTGCCAGCAGCGCCGACCAAAGGACCAACGATGAGCAGTTCTTC. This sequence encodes CASSADQRTNDEQFF.

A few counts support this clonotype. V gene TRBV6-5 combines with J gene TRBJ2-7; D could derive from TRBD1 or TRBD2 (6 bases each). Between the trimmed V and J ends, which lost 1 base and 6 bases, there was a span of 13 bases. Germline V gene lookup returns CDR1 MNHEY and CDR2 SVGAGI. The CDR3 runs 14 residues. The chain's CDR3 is CASSYYREVSEQYF. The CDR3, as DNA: TGTGCCAGCAGTTACTACAGGGAGGTCAGCGAGCAGTACTTC.

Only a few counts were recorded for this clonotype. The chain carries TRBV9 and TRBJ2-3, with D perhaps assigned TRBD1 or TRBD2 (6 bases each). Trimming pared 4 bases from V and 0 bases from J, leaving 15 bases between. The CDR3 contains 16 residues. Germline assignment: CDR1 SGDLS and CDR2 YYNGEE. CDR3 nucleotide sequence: TGTGCCAGCAGCCTGTTTGGGGGGCCTAGCACAGATACGCAGTATTTT. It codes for CASSLFGGPSTDTQYF.

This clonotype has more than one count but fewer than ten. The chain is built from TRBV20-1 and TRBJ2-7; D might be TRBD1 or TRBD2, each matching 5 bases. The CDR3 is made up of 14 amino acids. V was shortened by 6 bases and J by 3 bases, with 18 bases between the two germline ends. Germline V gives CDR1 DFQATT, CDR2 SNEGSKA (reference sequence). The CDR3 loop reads CSARASLGGYEQYF. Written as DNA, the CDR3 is TGCAGTGCCAGGGCTTCCCTTGGGGGCTACGAGCAGTACTTC.

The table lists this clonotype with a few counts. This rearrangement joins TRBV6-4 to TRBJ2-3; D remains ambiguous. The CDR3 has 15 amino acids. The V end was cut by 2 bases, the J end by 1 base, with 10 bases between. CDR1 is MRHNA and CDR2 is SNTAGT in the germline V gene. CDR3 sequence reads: CASSDGGWGTDTQYF. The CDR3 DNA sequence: TGTGCCAGCAGTGACGGTGGCTGGGGCACAGATACGCAGTATTTT.

The CDR3 nucleotides are TGTGCCAGTAGTATAATGGGGGCTCACGAGCAGTACTTC. Protein product: CASSIMGAHEQYF. The chain couples TRBV19 to TRBJ2-7, with D possibly matching TRBD1 (6 bases). The germline V and J ends were trimmed by 2 bases and 5 bases, with 10 bases remaining between them. The CDR3 loop spans 13 amino acids. Germline loops: CDR1 LNHDA, CDR2 SQIVND (reference sequence).